The clone carrying this T cell receptor beta chain turned up a few times. As yet, its antigen is unknown. This entry comes from a study of blood T cells in healthy people across ages. The second PCR ran roughly 7 to 12 cycles with a sample-barcoded 5' primer and J-beta primers. TCRdb ran MiXCR on the 5' RACE reads and lists one entry per CDR3 protein. Of some 710,000 distinct CDR3 sequences listed, more than 35% were seen once; the top ten hold 15% to 20%. Healthy Russian Caucasian donors spanned ages about 6 to 100 years. Isolation recovered at least 7 million PBMCs from every sample. The CDR3 has 15 amino acids. Trimming left V 4 bases short and J 6 bases short, with 16 bases between. Germline CDR1 reads MNHEY; CDR2 reads SVGEGT. Whole-study findings and limits: Any changes in expanded clonotypes were possibly confounded, as donor CMV status remained unknown. Both higher diversity and more naive CD4+ cells marked long-lived donors when set against aged donors.

V usage is TRBV6-2 or TRBV6-3 and J usage is TRBJ2-1, with D perhaps matching TRBD1 (7 bases). Specimen: blood. This sequence originates from an elderly man in good health. The CDR3: CASSSGGAGPNEQFF. The DNA of the CDR3 is TGTGCCAGCAGTTCAGGGGGAGCGGGTCCCAATGAGCAGTTCTTC.